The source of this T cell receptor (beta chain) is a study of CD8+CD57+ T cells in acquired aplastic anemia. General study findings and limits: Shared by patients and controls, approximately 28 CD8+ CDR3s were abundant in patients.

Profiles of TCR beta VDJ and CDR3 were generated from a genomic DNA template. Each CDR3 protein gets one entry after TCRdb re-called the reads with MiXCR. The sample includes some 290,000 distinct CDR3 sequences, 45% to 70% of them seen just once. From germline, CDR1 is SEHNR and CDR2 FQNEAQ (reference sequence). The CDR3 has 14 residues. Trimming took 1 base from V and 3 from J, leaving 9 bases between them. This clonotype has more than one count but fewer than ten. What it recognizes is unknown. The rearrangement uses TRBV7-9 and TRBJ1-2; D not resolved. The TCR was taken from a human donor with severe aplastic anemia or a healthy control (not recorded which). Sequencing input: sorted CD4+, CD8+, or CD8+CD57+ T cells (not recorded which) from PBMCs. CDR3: CASSLGPGDYGYTF. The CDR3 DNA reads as TGTGCCAGCAGCTTAGGGCCGGGAGACTATGGCTACACCTTC.